These 21 T cell receptor beta chains were all obtained from the same sample, sequenced in a study of T cell changes during pregnancy in multiple sclerosis. Here immunoSEQ multiplex PCR was the method, and the copy in TCRdb shows in-frame clones only, minus some. The sample has around 57,000 clones, roughly 91% seen once. The source was peripheral blood, collected after pregnancy. The receptors originated from a female donor in good health, enrolled as a control in a pregnancy study.

The J gene is TRBJ1-2, the V gene TRBV4-3; TRBD1 might be the D (6 bases). Trimming cost V 1 base and J 0 bases, with 21 bases left between them. Germline V CDR1 and CDR2: LGHNA, YSLEER. The CDR3 consists of 19 residues. CDR3 loop: CASSQAPVGGPIANYGYTF. In nucleotides, the CDR3 is TGCGCCAGCAGCCAAGCCCCTGTCGGGGGGCCAATAGCTAACTATGGCTACACCTTC.

V is TRBV29-1 and J is TRBJ2-3; TRBD1 might be the D (5 bases). The length of the CDR3 is 14 residues. Germline CDR1 and CDR2: SQVTM and ANQGSEA. Trimming left V 4 bases short and J 4 bases short, with 15 bases between. The CDR3 reads CSVVAGFVSDTQYF. CDR3 sequence (DNA): TGCAGCGTTGTCGCAGGGTTTGTCTCAGATACGCAGTATTTT.

The chain uses TRBV4-3 and TRBJ2-5, with 8 bases that match TRBD2. CDR1 and CDR2 (germline): LGHNA, YSLEER. V lost 0 bases, J lost 5 bases, and 8 bases stayed unmatched. CDR3 length: 16 residues. The DNA for the CDR3 is TGCGCCAGCAGCCAAGAGAGGAGTAGCGGGGTGGAGACCCAGTACTTC. Residues: CASSQERSSGVETQYF.

The chain is built from TRBV30 and TRBJ1-2, with D hard to call. The V and J ends lost 0 bases and 8 bases respectively, with 10 bases between them. The CDR3 is 12 amino acids. Germline lookup yields CDR1 GTSNPN and CDR2 SVGIG (reference sequence). The CDR3 loop is CAWSVQSGGYTF. In nucleotides, the CDR3 is TGTGCCTGGAGTGTACAATCTGGCGGCTACACCTTC.

This clone occurred once. The chain has TRBV6-1 and TRBJ2-5; no firm D call. Germline-derived CDR1 and CDR2 are MNHNS and SASEGT. V shed 6 bases and J shed 1 base, with 12 bases lying between them. This CDR3 has 14 residues. As DNA, the CDR3 is TGTGCCAGCAGGAGCCGCGGCAGCCAAGAGACCCAGTACTTC. Protein sequence: CASRSRGSQETQYF.

The V and J genes are TRBV4-3 and TRBJ2-5, with 7 bases fitting TRBD1. Per germline, CDR1 LGHNA and CDR2 YSLEER. V was clipped by 1 base and J by 4 bases; unmatched bases: 6. The CDR3 loop spans 15 amino acids. CDR3 in amino acids: CASSQGTGVGETQYF. The CDR3 DNA follows: TGCGCCAGCAGCCAAGGCACAGGGGTGGGAGAGACCCAGTACTTC.

CDR3 sequence reads: CASSETELKNIQYF. CDR3 DNA: TGTGCCAGCTCCGAGACAGAGCTCAAAAACATTCAGTACTTC. The chain is built from TRBV18 and TRBJ2-4; TRBD1 might be the D (5 bases). V lost 6 bases, J lost 3 bases, and 12 bases lay in between. Germline V gene sequence: CDR1 KGHSH, CDR2 LQKENI. CDR3 size: 14 residues.

The V gene is TRBV4-1, the J gene TRBJ1-3; D is undetermined. The CDR3 has 14 amino acids. Germline values: CDR1 MGHRA, CDR2 YSYEKL. V lost 0 bases to trimming and J lost 4 bases, with 7 bases between them. In DNA form, the CDR3 reads TGCGCCAGCAGCCAAGACCCCCAGGGAAACACCATATATTTT. Protein product: CASSQDPQGNTIYF.

The chain uses TRBV30 and TRBJ2-3, with TRBD2 identical over 16 bases. This CDR3 has 18 amino acids. In germline, CDR1 is GTSNPN, CDR2 SVGIG (reference sequence). Trimming removed 3 bases from V and 5 bases from J; junction bases left unmatched: 11. The CDR3 region has the DNA TGTGCCTGGAGCGCACCGGGACTAGCGGGGGGGCCGGTAGATACGCAGTATTTT. Translating gives CAWSAPGLAGGPVDTQYF.

The chain links TRBV18 to TRBJ1-2; D not certain. The CDR3 covers 13 residues. CDR1 and CDR2 from the germline V gene are KGHSH and LQKENI. V gave up 3 bases and J gave up 8 bases, with 13 bases separating them. For the CDR3, the DNA is TGTGCCAGCTCACCCCAGGAGGATGCGGGCTACACCTTC. Protein: CASSPQEDAGYTF.

This chain connects TRBV11-2 to TRBJ2-3; D might be TRBD2 (6 bases). The CDR3 is made up of 14 amino acids. Trimming cost V 5 bases and J 0 bases, with 9 bases left between them. Germline-derived CDR1 and CDR2 are SGHAT and FQNNGV. CDR3 amino acids: CASSTGDSTDTQYF. The DNA of the CDR3 is TGTGCCAGCAGCACGGGGGATAGCACAGATACGCAGTATTTT. Supplemented by reference TRBV11-2 and TRBJ2-3, the full variable domain reads EAGVAQSPRYKIIEKRQSVAFWCNPISGHATLYWYQQILGQGPKLLIQFQNNGVVDDSQLPKDRFSAERLKGVDSTLKIQPAKLEDSAVYLCASSTGDSTDTQYFGPGTRLTVL.

This chain links TRBV19 with TRBJ2-7, with TRBD1 matching 9 bases. The V gene end was trimmed by 6 bases and the J gene end by 3 bases; junction bases not matched to a gene: 0. Germline CDR1 reads LNHDA; CDR2 reads SQIVND (reference sequence). This CDR3 region has 12 residues. CDR3 region: CASRDRGYEQYF. CDR3 DNA: TGTGCCAGTAGGGACAGGGGCTACGAGCAGTACTTC.

The chain is built from TRBV4-3 and TRBJ2-7, with TRBD1 matching over 10 bases. The CDR3 length is 16 residues. CDR1 and CDR2 (germline): LGHNA, YSLEER. Trimming cost V 4 bases and J 3 bases; bases outside gene matches: 9. CDR3 bases: TGCGCCAGCAGCCCCCGCTTGTGGGACAGGGGCTACGAGCAGTACTTC. Translating it yields CASSPRLWDRGYEQYF.

This chain connects TRBV29-1 to TRBJ1-2; TRBD1 might be the D (6 bases). The germline V gene encodes CDR1 SQVTM and CDR2 ANQGSEA. V lost 4 bases to trimming and J lost 0 bases, with 9 bases between them. The CDR3 totals 13 residues. CDR3: CSVGGGSNYGYTF. CDR3 coding DNA: TGCAGCGTTGGAGGGGGTTCTAACTATGGCTACACCTTC. Drawing the rest from reference TRBV29-1 and TRBJ1-2, the complete variable domain is SAVISQKPSRDICQRGTSLTIQCQVDSQVTMMFWYRQQPGQSLTLIATANQGSEATYESGFVIDKFPISRPNLTFSTLTVSNMSPEDSSIYLCSVGGGSNYGYTFGSGTRLTVV.

The CDR3, as DNA: TGTGCCAGCAGTCCACCGGGACTAGTCACCATATATTTT. Encoded protein: CASSPPGLVTIYF. The V and J genes are TRBV6-6 and TRBJ1-3; D is perhaps TRBD1 (5 bases). Trimming removed 5 bases from V and 9 bases from J, with 14 bases in between. Per the germline V gene, CDR1 is MNHNY and CDR2 is SVGAGI (reference sequence). The CDR3 spans 13 residues.

This rearrangement joins TRBV30 to TRBJ2-3; TRBD2 aligns across 10 bases. CDR1 GTSNPN and CDR2 SVGIG come from the germline V gene (reference sequence). J lost 9 bases, V lost 4 bases, and 1 base had no gene match. The CDR3 is made up of 11 amino acids. CDR3: CAWNSGGTQYF. The CDR3 DNA follows: TGTGCCTGGAATAGCGGGGGGACGCAGTATTTT.

V gene TRBV5-1 combines with J gene TRBJ1-2; TRBD1 is a possible D gene (5 bases). Germline CDR1 SGHRS, CDR2 YFSETQ. This CDR3 spans 14 amino acids. V lost 0 bases and J lost 4, with 10 bases in between. The CDR3 bases are TGCGCCAGCAGCTTGGAGGCCCAGGGCTATGGCTACACCTTC. This sequence encodes CASSLEAQGYGYTF.

V gene TRBV9 combines with J gene TRBJ2-3; TRBD1 agrees at 7 bases. The germline V gene encodes CDR1 SGDLS and CDR2 YYNGEE. The CDR3 is 16 residues long. The V segment lost 4 bases and the J segment 5 bases; nucleotides outside the gene matches: 13. The CDR3 DNA sequence: TGTGCCAGCAGCACGTGGGACAGCAACACTTTAGATACGCAGTATTTT. Residues: CASSTWDSNTLDTQYF.

This clone was observed once. The chain combines TRBV18 with TRBJ1-2; D remains ambiguous. V lost 0 bases and J lost 3, with 17 bases in between. Germline values: CDR1 KGHSH, CDR2 LQKENI. The CDR3 sequence is 17 residues long. CDR3 bases: TGTGCCAGCTCACCACCTCTTGAGAGCCCCGGGTACTATGGCTACACCTTC. Amino acid sequence: CASSPPLESPGYYGYTF.

Here the CDR3 reads CASSHHNEYGYTF. In DNA, the CDR3 is TGTGCCAGCAGCCATCACAACGAATATGGCTACACCTTC. The genes are TRBV14 and TRBJ1-2; D call uncertain. This CDR3 is 13 amino acids long. V was shortened by 3 bases and J by 5 bases, with 10 bases between the two germline ends. CDR1 is SGHDN and CDR2 is FVKESK in the germline V gene. The whole variable domain, remainder taken from reference TRBV14 and TRBJ1-2, is EAGVTQFPSHSVIEKGQTVTLRCDPISGHDNLYWYRRVMGKEIKFLLHFVKESKQDESGMPNNRFLAERTGGTYSTLKVQPAELEDSGVYFCASSHHNEYGYTFGSGTRLTVV.

V is TRBV30 and J is TRBJ1-1, with 7 bases fitting TRBD1. V shed 5 bases and J 4 bases; nucleotides not matched to a gene: 16. Germline CDR1 is GTSNPN and CDR2 is SVGIG (reference sequence). This CDR3 spans 16 amino acids. In DNA form, the CDR3 reads TGTGCCTGGGGAGGACAGGCAGGCAGCTGGAGCACTGAAGCTTTCTTT. Its translation is CAWGGQAGSWSTEAFF.